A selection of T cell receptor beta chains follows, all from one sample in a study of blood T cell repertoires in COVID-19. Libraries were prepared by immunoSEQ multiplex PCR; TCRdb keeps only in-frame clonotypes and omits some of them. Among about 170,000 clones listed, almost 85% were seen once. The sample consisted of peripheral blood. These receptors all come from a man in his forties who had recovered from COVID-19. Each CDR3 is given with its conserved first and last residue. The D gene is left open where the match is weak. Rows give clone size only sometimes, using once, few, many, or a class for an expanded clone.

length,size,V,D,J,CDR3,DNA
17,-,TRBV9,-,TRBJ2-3,CASSAEGGPRGSDTQYF,TGTGCCAGCAGCGCGGAGGGTGGCCCCCGAGGGTCAGATACGCAGTATTTT
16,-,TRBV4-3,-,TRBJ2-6,CASSQDRGSGANVPTF,TGCGCCAGCAGCCAAGATAGGGGGTCCGGGGCCAACGTCCCGACTTTC
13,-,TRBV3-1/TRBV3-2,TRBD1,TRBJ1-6,CASRRQGASPLHF,TGTGCCAGCAGACGACAGGGGGCTTCACCCCTCCACTTT
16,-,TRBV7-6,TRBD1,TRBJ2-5,CASSLVAGGIQETQYF,TGTGCCAGCAGCTTAGTAGCAGGGGGTATCCAAGAGACCCAGTACTTC
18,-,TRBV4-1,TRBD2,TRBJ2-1,CASSQDAALAGPYNEQFF,TGCGCCAGCAGCCAAGATGCGGCGCTAGCGGGACCCTACAATGAGCAGTTCTTC
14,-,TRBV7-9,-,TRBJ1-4,CASSLPGASEKLFF,TGTGCCAGCAGCTTACCAGGGGCCAGTGAAAAACTGTTTTTT
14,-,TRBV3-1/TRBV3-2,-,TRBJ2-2,CASSQADFTGELFF,TGTGCCAGCAGCCAAGCGGACTTCACCGGGGAGCTGTTTTTT
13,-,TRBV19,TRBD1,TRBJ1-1,CASIGQGNTEAFF,TGTGCCAGTATAGGACAGGGGAACACTGAAGCTTTCTTT
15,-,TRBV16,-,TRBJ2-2,CASSQFGAGTGELFF,TGTGCCAGCAGCCAATTTGGGGCAGGAACCGGGGAGCTGTTTTTT
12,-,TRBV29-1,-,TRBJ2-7,CSVGEVSYEQYF,TGCAGCGTGGGAGAGGTCTCCTACGAGCAGTACTTC
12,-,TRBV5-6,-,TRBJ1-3,CATGSSGNTIYF,TGTGCCACCGGGTCCTCTGGAAACACCATATATTTT
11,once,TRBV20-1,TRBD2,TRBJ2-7,CSATGGSEQYF,TGCAGTGCTACGGGCGGGAGCGAGCAGTACTTC
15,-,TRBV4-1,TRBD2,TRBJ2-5,CASRHRGDTRETQYF,TGCGCCAGCAGGCACCGGGGGGATACGAGAGAGACCCAGTACTTC
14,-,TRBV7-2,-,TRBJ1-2,CASSPGQWNYGYTF,TGTGCCAGCAGCCCGGGACAATGGAACTATGGCTACACCTTC
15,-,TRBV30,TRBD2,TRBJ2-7,CAWSVTGLAAEEQYF,TGTGCCTGGAGTGTAACGGGACTAGCGGCGGAGGAGCAGTACTTC
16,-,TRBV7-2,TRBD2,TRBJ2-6,CASSTGGTSGANVLTF,TGTGCCAGCTCAACGGGAGGGACCTCTGGGGCCAACGTCCTGACTTTC
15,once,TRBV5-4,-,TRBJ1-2,CASSSGRGTNYGYTF,TGTGCCAGCAGCTCTGGGAGGGGAACTAACTATGGCTACACCTTC
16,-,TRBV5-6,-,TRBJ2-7,CASTPLAEFSSYEQYF,TGTGCCAGCACCCCATTAGCGGAATTCAGCTCCTACGAGCAGTACTTC
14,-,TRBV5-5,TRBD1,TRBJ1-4,CASSRTGGNEKLFF,TGTGCCAGCAGCCGGACAGGGGGAAATGAAAAACTGTTTTTT
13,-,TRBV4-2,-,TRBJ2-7,CASSLEGRGEQYF,TGTGCCAGCAGCCTAGAGGGGCGTGGGGAGCAGTACTTC
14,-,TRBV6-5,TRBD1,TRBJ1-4,CASRAGGGDEKLFF,TGTGCCAGCAGAGCAGGGGGCGGCGATGAAAAACTGTTTTTT
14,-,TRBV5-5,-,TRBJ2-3,CASSSPGDTDTQYF,TGTGCCAGCAGCTCACCGGGAGACACAGATACGCAGTATTTT
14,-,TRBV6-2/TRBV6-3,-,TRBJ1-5,CASSVDRTGQPQHF,TGTGCCAGCAGTGTGGACAGAACAGGACAGCCCCAGCATTTT
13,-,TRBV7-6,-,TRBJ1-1,CASSLLANTEAFF,TGTGCCAGCAGCTTATTGGCGAACACTGAAGCTTTCTTT
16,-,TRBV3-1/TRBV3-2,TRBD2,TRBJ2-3,CASSRGSGRTTDTQYF,TGTGCCAGCAGCCGGGGGAGCGGGAGGACCACAGATACGCAGTATTTT
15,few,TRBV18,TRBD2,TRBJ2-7,CASSLPSGGSYEQYF,TGTGCCAGCTCACTTCCTAGCGGGGGATCCTACGAGCAGTACTTC
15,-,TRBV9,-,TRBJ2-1,CASSVRGKAYNEQFF,TGTGCCAGCAGCGTAAGGGGTAAGGCCTACAATGAGCAGTTCTTC
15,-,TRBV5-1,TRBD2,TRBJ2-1,CASRYLTGGDNEQFF,TGCGCCAGCAGATACCTCACTGGGGGGGACAATGAGCAGTTCTTC
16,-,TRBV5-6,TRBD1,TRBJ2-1,CASSLGSGQKVNEQFF,TGTGCCAGCAGCTTGGGTTCGGGACAGAAGGTCAATGAGCAGTTCTTC
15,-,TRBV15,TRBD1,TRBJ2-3,CATSTRDREPDTQYF,TGTGCCACCAGCACCCGGGACAGGGAGCCAGATACGCAGTATTTT
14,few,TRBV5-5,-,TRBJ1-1,CASTLLGGSGEAFF,TGTGCCAGCACCCTATTGGGGGGGTCGGGTGAAGCTTTCTTT
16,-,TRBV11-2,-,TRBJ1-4,CASSSRQTGLNEKLFF,TGTGCCAGCAGCTCGCGCCAGACAGGTCTTAATGAAAAACTGTTTTTT
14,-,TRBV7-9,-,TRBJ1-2,CASSAISRNYGYTF,TGTGCCAGCAGCGCGATATCCAGGAACTATGGCTACACCTTC
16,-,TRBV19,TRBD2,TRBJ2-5,CASSIGSGGALETQYF,TGTGCCAGCAGTATAGGCAGCGGGGGGGCCTTGGAGACCCAGTACTTC
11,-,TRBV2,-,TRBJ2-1,CASRTNNEQFF,TGTGCCAGCAGGACTAACAATGAGCAGTTCTTC
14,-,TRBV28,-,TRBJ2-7,CASSSPIYRYEQYF,TGTGCCAGCAGTTCCCCTATTTATCGCTACGAGCAGTACTTC
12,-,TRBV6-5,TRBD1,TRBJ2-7,CASGTGTYEQYF,TGTGCCAGTGGGACAGGGACCTACGAGCAGTACTTC
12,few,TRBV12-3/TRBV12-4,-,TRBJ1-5,CASSLRDQPQHF,TGTGCCAGCAGTTTGCGGGATCAGCCCCAGCATTTT
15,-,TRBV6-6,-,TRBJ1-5,CASRRQTYSNQPQHF,TGTGCCAGCAGGCGACAGACATATAGCAATCAGCCCCAGCATTTT
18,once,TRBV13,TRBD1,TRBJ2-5,CASSLGGPGGSAQETQYF,TGTGCCAGCAGCTTAGGGGGACCAGGGGGATCCGCACAAGAGACCCAGTACTTC
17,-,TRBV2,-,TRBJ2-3,CASSRGERFAVGDTQYF,TGTGCCAGCAGCCGGGGTGAGCGATTTGCGGTTGGGGATACGCAGTATTTT
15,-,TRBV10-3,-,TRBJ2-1,CAIGRSQGSYNEQFF,TGTGCCATCGGGCGAAGCCAGGGCTCCTACAATGAGCAGTTCTTC
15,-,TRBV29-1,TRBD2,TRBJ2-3,CSVSGTSVSTDTQYF,TGCAGCGTTAGCGGGACTAGCGTTAGCACAGATACGCAGTATTTT
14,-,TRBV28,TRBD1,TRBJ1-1,CASRPGGLNTEAFF,TGTGCCAGCAGACCAGGGGGCCTGAACACTGAAGCTTTCTTT